Below, 8 T cell receptor beta chains from the same sample are listed, as sequenced in a study of cytomegalovirus exposure and HLA in healthy donors. The PCR employed 60 Vbeta primers together with 13 Jbeta primers. TCRdb's copy holds only in-frame clones and misses some; the assay was immunoSEQ multiplex PCR. The sample records over 150,000 clones, 75% to 80% being singletons. Input material: PBMCs. The receptors shown here come from a middle-aged woman in good health and CMV-seropositive.

The genes are TRBV30 and TRBJ2-6; D not resolved. Between the trimmed V and J ends, which lost 2 bases and 2 bases, there was a span of 10 bases. Germline V CDR1 and CDR2: GTSNPN, SVGIG (reference sequence). This CDR3 region has 15 residues. In DNA form, the CDR3 reads TGTGCCTGGAGTTGGCCACCCACTGGGGCCAACGTCCTGACTTTC. This translates into CAWSWPPTGANVLTF.

The V call is TRBV6-4, the J call TRBJ1-1; D unresolved. Germline CDR1 MRHNA, CDR2 SNTAGT. The germline V and J ends were trimmed by 10 bases and 11 bases, with 20 bases remaining between them. The CDR3 extends over 12 amino acids. In DNA, the CDR3 is TGTGCCAACCCATCTAAAGCTAGAGGGGCTTTCTTT. Translating gives CANPSKARGAFF.

V usage is TRBV27 and J usage is TRBJ1-2; the D gene is possibly TRBD1 (5 bases). Germline V gene lookup returns CDR1 MNHEY and CDR2 SMNVEV (reference sequence). Trimming took 5 bases from V and 4 from J, leaving 17 bases between them. The length of the CDR3 is 15 residues. CDR3 nucleotide sequence: TGTGCCAGCAGTCCCCGGCAGGGCGTATCCTATGGCTACACCTTC. Protein: CASSPRQGVSYGYTF.

V and J are TRBV4-3 and TRBJ2-5; TRBD2 is a possible D gene (6 bases). CDR1 and CDR2 from the germline V gene are LGHNA and YSLEER. CDR3 length equals 16 residues. V lost 1 base and J 4 bases, leaving 16 bases between the germline ends. CDR3 sequence: CASSQAKRANGETQYF. The CDR3 DNA sequence: TGCGCCAGCAGCCAAGCTAAGCGGGCTAATGGAGAGACCCAGTACTTC.

Of note for this clone: An end of the junction differs from the germline gene, which may be a read error. The chain carries TRBV7-9 and TRBJ1-5; D might be TRBD1 (6 bases). This CDR3 contains 17 residues. Per germline, CDR1 SEHNR and CDR2 FQNEAQ (reference sequence). CDR3 sequence: CSSSLAGGPYSNQPQHF. The CDR3 DNA is TGTTCCAGCAGCTTAGCCGGGGGGCCTTATAGCAATCAGCCCCAGCATTTT.

This clone was detected only a few times. The CDR3 sequence: CASRPQGHHTGELFF. CDR3 coding DNA: TGTGCCAGCAGGCCCCAAGGACACCACACCGGGGAGCTGTTTTTT. The V call is TRBV6-5, the J call TRBJ2-2; D might be TRBD1 (5 bases). The CDR3 length is 15 residues. The germline V and J ends were trimmed by 6 bases and 3 bases, with 14 bases remaining between them. Germline V gene data show CDR1 as MNHEY and CDR2 as SVGAGI.

This rearrangement joins TRBV6-1 to TRBJ2-7; 8 bases fit TRBD2. V lost 1 base to trimming and J lost 3 bases; unmatched junction nucleotides: 8. Germline loops: CDR1 MNHNS, CDR2 SASEGT. CDR3 size: 16 residues. DNA for the CDR3: TGTGCCAGCAGTGAAGTGGGTAGCGGGAAGGGCTACGAGCAGTACTTC. Protein product: CASSEVGSGKGYEQYF.

The gene calls are TRBV9 and TRBJ2-1; 9 bases line up with TRBD1. The germline CDR1 and CDR2 sequences are SGDLS and YYNGEE. The CDR3 runs 17 residues. V was clipped by 3 bases and J by 3 bases; unmatched bases: 10. The DNA for the CDR3 is TGTGCCAGCAGCGCCTCCGGGACAGGGCTCAGCTACAATGAGCAGTTCTTC. Translated, it gives CASSASGTGLSYNEQFF.